Listed below are T cell receptor beta chains from one sample, sequenced in a study of blood T cell repertoires in COVID-19. Clones were sequenced by immunoSEQ multiplex PCR, and TCRdb holds only the in-frame ones, with some missing. The repertoire holds about 480,000 clones, with 88% as singletons. The sequenced sample was PBMCs or T cells enriched from blood (not recorded which). These receptors all come from a woman in her thirties or forties who had recovered from COVID-19. The CDR3 runs from the conserved cysteine through the conserved F or W. The order of the fields is J gene, V gene, clone size, D gene, CDR3 DNA, CDR3 protein. The D gene is left open where the match is weak. Size is omitted from some rows. Given values are once, few, many or a class for expanded clones.

TRBJ2-7 TRBV19 once TRBD2 TGTGCCAGTAGTATCGGACTAGCGGGAGGCGAGCAGTACTTC CASSIGLAGGEQYF
TRBJ2-5 TRBV18 - TRBD1 TGTGCCAGCTCACCTCCGGGACAGGGTGGTGAGACCCAGTACTTC CASSPPGQGGETQYF
TRBJ2-1 TRBV10-1 few - TGCGCCAGCTCTAAAGGGGAGGGGGTTTTGGATGAGCAGTTCTTC CASSKGEGVLDEQFF
TRBJ2-1 TRBV7-2 - - TGTGCCAGCAGCCGTCAACAGGGACGAGAGGAGCAGTTCTTC CASSRQQGREEQFF
TRBJ1-2 TRBV24-1 once - TGTGCCACCCGGGCCACAGGGACCTATGGCTACACCTTC CATRATGTYGYTF
TRBJ1-6 TRBV4-2 - TRBD1 TGTGCCAGCAGCCAAGCCCGGACAGGGTATTCACCCCTCCACTTT CASSQARTGYSPLHF
TRBJ1-5 TRBV24-1 - TRBD1 TGTGCCACCAGTGAGCACGGGACAGGGGAGGGCCAGCCCCAGCATTTT CATSEHGTGEGQPQHF
TRBJ2-1 TRBV4-1 - - TGCGCCAGCAGGCGCAAGACCGGGACTCAGGACAATGAGCAGTTCTTC CASRRKTGTQDNEQFF
TRBJ2-1 TRBV19 - - TGTGCCAGTAGTATAGTCCGGGGTGAGCAGTTCTTC CASSIVRGEQFF
TRBJ2-1 TRBV25-1 - - TGTGCCAGCAGTGGAGACTGGGGGGATTACAATGAGCAGTTCTTC CASSGDWGDYNEQFF
TRBJ2-1 TRBV4-1 - - TGCGCCAGCAGCCAAGCCCCCAATCCCGAGCAGTTCTTC CASSQAPNPEQFF
TRBJ2-1 TRBV7-2 - - TGTGCCAGCAGCTCCCCAGGGGTGGGTTTTTACAATGAGCAGTTCTTC CASSSPGVGFYNEQFF
TRBJ1-4 TRBV19 - - TGTGCCAGTAGTATAGTCGGGATCAGGGAAAAACTGTTTTTT CASSIVGIREKLFF
TRBJ2-7 TRBV3-1/TRBV3-2 - TRBD1 TGTGCCAGCAGCCCAGCTTCGACAGGGAACTCCTACGAGCAGTACTTC CASSPASTGNSYEQYF
TRBJ2-7 TRBV27 - - TGTGCCAGCAGTTTAATACAGGGCCCCTACGAGCAGTACTTC CASSLIQGPYEQYF
TRBJ1-4 TRBV15 - TRBD1 TGTGCCACCAGCAGAAATAGGGGACAGAACAATGAAAAACTGTTTTTT CATSRNRGQNNEKLFF
TRBJ2-7 TRBV6-5 - - TGTGCCAGCAGTTATGCACCCAGTAGCGGCTACGAGCAGTACTTC CASSYAPSSGYEQYF
TRBJ1-5 TRBV2 few - TGTGCCAGCAGTGCGCAGGGGTTCGATCAGCCCCAGCATTTT CASSAQGFDQPQHF
TRBJ2-7 TRBV28 - TRBD2 TGTGCCAGCAGTTCCATAGCGGGAGCTAAATACGAGCAGTACTTC CASSSIAGAKYEQYF
TRBJ2-4 TRBV18 - - TGTGCCAGCTCATTAGAAGCCAAAAACATTCAGTACTTC CASSLEAKNIQYF
TRBJ2-7 TRBV24-1 - TRBD2 TGTGCCACCAGTGATCCGGGGGGGGCCGGACCCTACGAGCAGTACTTC CATSDPGGAGPYEQYF
TRBJ2-5 TRBV11-2 - - TGTGCCAGCAGCTTAGAGGGCTTGGGGACCCAGTACTTC CASSLEGLGTQYF
TRBJ1-2 TRBV7-2 - TRBD1 TGTGCCAGCAGCTTCGACAGGGGAAGTCTAGTCTATGGCTACACCTTC CASSFDRGSLVYGYTF
TRBJ1-1 TRBV7-8 - - TGTGCCAGCAGCTTATTCGGGAACACTGAAGCTTTCTTT CASSLFGNTEAFF